This TCR beta chain was recorded in a study of blood T cell repertoires in COVID-19. Study-wide background: Whether acute or convalescent, the COVID-19 samples came from the United States, Italy and Spain. Nucleic acid was either cDNA or gDNA, and it came from T cells, B-cell-depleted T cells, or PBMCs.

Germline lookup yields CDR1 SGHNT and CDR2 YENEEA. V lost 5 bases to trimming and J lost 4 bases; unmatched junction nucleotides: 6. This CDR3 region has 14 residues. Authors' methods: By means of reference gene primer amplification, nucleated cell counts were estimated. Some clones are missing from TCRdb's copy, which holds only in-frame ones; the method was immunoSEQ multiplex PCR. Clone size and the V and J calls come from that table; the DNA yielded D and trimming. The sample contains over 25,000 clones, around 88% of which appear only once. The sequenced sample was peripheral blood. The V call is TRBV11-3, the J call TRBJ2-3; TRBD1 matches at 7 bases. The clonotype originates from a man between 65 and 80 years old with acute or convalescent COVID-19. The CDR3 spells CASSPLTGSDTQYF. CDR3 sequence (DNA): TGTGCCAGCAGCCCATTGACAGGGTCAGATACGCAGTATTTT.